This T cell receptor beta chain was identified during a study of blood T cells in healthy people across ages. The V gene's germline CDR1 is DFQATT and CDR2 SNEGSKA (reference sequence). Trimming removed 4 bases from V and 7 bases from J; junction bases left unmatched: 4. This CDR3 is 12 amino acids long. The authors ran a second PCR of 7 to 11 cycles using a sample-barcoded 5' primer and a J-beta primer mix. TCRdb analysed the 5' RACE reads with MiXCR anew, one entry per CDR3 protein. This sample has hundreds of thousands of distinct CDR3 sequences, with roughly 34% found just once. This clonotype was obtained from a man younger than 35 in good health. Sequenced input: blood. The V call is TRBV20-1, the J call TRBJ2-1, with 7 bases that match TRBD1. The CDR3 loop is CSANEGANEQFF. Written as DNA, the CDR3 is TGCAGTGCTAATGAGGGGGCGAATGAGCAGTTCTTC.